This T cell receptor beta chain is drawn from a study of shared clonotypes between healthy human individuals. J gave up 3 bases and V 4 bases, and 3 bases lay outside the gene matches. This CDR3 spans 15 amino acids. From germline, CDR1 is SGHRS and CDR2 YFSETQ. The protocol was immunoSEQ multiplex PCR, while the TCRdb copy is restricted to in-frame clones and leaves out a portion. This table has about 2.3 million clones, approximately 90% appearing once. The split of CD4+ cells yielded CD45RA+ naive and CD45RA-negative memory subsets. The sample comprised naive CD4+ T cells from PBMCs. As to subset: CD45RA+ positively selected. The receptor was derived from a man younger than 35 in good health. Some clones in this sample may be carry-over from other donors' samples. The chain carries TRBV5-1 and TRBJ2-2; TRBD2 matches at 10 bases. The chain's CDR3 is CASSPSGRDTGELFF. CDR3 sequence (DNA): TGCGCCAGCAGCCCGAGCGGGAGGGACACCGGGGAGCTGTTTTTT.